The next 2 T cell receptor beta chains were all read from a single sample in a study of T cells in Graves' hyperthyroidism and ophthalmopathy. Template material for amplifying TCR beta CDR3 regions consisted of RNA transcripts. HTBI primers were used for first-round RT-PCR of the TCR CDR3. One entry per CDR3 protein, called by TCRdb with MiXCR from the multiplex PCR reads. The table records around 250,000 distinct CDR3 sequences, 16% of them present only once. The sample comprised blood. The receptors derive from a woman in her late teens or twenties with Graves' ophthalmopathy.

This clonotype appeared many times. The J gene is TRBJ2-3, the V gene TRBV20-1; D unclear. The V gene's germline CDR1 is DFQATT and CDR2 SNEGSKA (reference sequence). The CDR3 runs to 13 residues. V dropped 6 bases and J dropped 1 base, with 11 bases sitting between them. CDR3 in amino acids: CSAEPRGTDTQYF. DNA of the CDR3: TGCAGTGCGGAACCAAGGGGCACAGATACGCAGTATTTT.

This clonotype has at least ten counts. This chain uses TRBV20-1 with TRBJ2-7; 10 nucleotides align to TRBD2. With 5 bases clipped from V and 3 bases from J, the junction kept 10 bases outside the gene matches. The CDR3 runs 15 residues. Germline V gene data show CDR1 as DFQATT and CDR2 as SNEGSKA (reference sequence). The DNA for the CDR3 is TGCAGTGCTGACGGGTACGGGACTAGCGTCTACGAGCAGTACTTC. Translation: CSADGYGTSVYEQYF.